Below, 26 T cell receptor beta chains from the same sample are listed, as sequenced in a study of blood T cell repertoires in COVID-19. TCRdb keeps only in-frame clones here, not all; method: immunoSEQ multiplex PCR. The sample consists of 150,000 to 200,000 clones, approximately 79% of them appearing once. Source material: peripheral blood. These receptors were obtained from a man under 40 with active or convalescent COVID-19.

The chain employs TRBV7-9 and TRBJ2-5; 11 nucleotides line up with TRBD2. Trimming at V came to 5 bases and at J to 2 bases, leaving 4 bases not matched to a gene. The length of the CDR3 is 15 residues. Looked up from germline, CDR1 is SEHNR and CDR2 is FQNEAQ (reference sequence). The CDR3 loop is CASSVGTSGQETQYF. The CDR3 bases are TGTGCCAGCAGCGTAGGGACTAGCGGTCAAGAGACCCAGTACTTC.

The chain joins TRBV6-1 to TRBJ1-1, with a tentative D call TRBD1 (5 bases). V was pared by 2 bases and J by 13 bases, with 17 bases between. Germline V CDR1 and CDR2: MNHNS, SASEGT. The CDR3 covers 13 residues. Here the CDR3 reads CASSEPAAGKVFF. In DNA form, the CDR3 reads TGTGCCAGCAGTGAACCTGCGGCAGGGAAGGTTTTCTTT.

The chain couples TRBV2 to TRBJ1-3, with 8 bases matching TRBD1. The J segment lost 3 bases and the V segment lost 7 bases, leaving 11 bases of the junction unmatched. The CDR3 runs 16 residues. Germline CDR1 reads SNHLY; CDR2 reads FYNNEI. CDR3 in DNA: TGTGCCAGCAAATACGATGGCAGGGGGCATGGAAACACCATATATTTT. Its protein is CASKYDGRGHGNTIYF.

Ten or more counts support this clone. The CDR3 DNA reads as TGCGCCAGCCGGGACAGTGATTTAGCTAACTATGGCTACACCTTC. Its protein product is CASRDSDLANYGYTF. The chain links TRBV5-1 to TRBJ1-2; TRBD1 aligns across 7 bases. The CDR3 is 15 residues long. J was trimmed by 0 bases and V by 7 bases; bases with no gene match: 9. Germline CDR1 SGHRS, CDR2 YFSETQ.

The rearrangement uses TRBV2 and TRBJ2-1; no reliable D call. Trimming removed 7 bases from V and 0 bases from J, with 10 bases in between. The V gene's germline CDR1 is SNHLY and CDR2 FYNNEI. The CDR3 consists of 14 residues. The CDR3 nucleotides read TGTGCCAGCACCTTAGCCAGCTCCTACAATGAGCAGTTCTTC. It codes for CASTLASSYNEQFF.

The V call is TRBV29-1, the J call TRBJ2-1, with TRBD2 matching 7 bases. Germline CDR1 is SQVTM and CDR2 is ANQGSEA. Trimming removed 1 base from V and 10 bases from J; junction bases left unmatched: 7. The CDR3 loop spans 13 amino acids. The CDR3 loop reads CSVEGRLANEQFF. CDR3 coding DNA: TGCAGCGTTGAAGGCCGACTAGCAAACGAGCAGTTCTTC.

The chain carries TRBV28 and TRBJ1-5; D gene uncertain. Per the germline V gene, CDR1 is MDHEN and CDR2 is SYDVKM. The CDR3 has 17 residues. With 5 bases removed from V and 2 bases from J, the gap between germline ends came to 19 bases. The CDR3, as DNA: TGTGCCAGCAGTCCCCCGGGCAGGTCCGGGGGCAATCAGCCCCAGCATTTT. Translation: CASSPPGRSGGNQPQHF. The whole variable domain, remainder taken from reference TRBV28 and TRBJ1-5, is DVKVTQSSRYLVKRTGEKVFLECVQDMDHENMFWYRQDPGLGLRLIYFSYDVKMKEKGDIPEGYSVSREKKERFSLILESASTNQTSMYLCASSPPGRSGGNQPQHFGDGTRLSIL.

In its sample, this clone was seen once. The chain couples TRBV24-1 to TRBJ1-2; no firm D call. This CDR3 is 15 amino acids long. Germline V gene data show CDR1 as KGHDR and CDR2 as SFDVKD. V lost 7 bases to trimming and J lost 7 bases, with 21 bases between them. CDR3 region: CATRASQPGLGGYTF. CDR3 DNA sequence: TGTGCCACCAGGGCATCACAGCCGGGGTTAGGTGGCTACACCTTC.

The CDR3 reads CASSPSGGGEQFF. DNA of the CDR3: TGTGCCAGCAGCCCGTCCGGGGGGGGTGAGCAGTTCTTC. This sequence joins TRBV7-9 and TRBJ2-1, with 8 nucleotides matching TRBD2. The junction had 6 bases not matched to a gene; V was cut back by 5 bases and J by 9 bases. Germline V lookup: CDR1 SEHNR, CDR2 FQNEAQ (reference sequence). This CDR3 contains 13 residues.

The chain uses TRBV5-1 and TRBJ2-2; no clear D. The CDR3 consists of 14 residues. V lost 1 base, J lost 6 bases, and 10 bases lay in between. Germline V gives CDR1 SGHRS, CDR2 YFSETQ. CDR3 sequence: CASSLKRESGELFF. DNA for the CDR3: TGCGCCAGCAGCTTGAAGCGTGAGTCCGGGGAGCTGTTTTTT. The full variable domain, in which reference TRBV5-1 and TRBJ2-2 provide the parts outside the CDR3, is KAGVTQTPRYLIKTRGQQVTLSCSPISGHRSVSWYQQTPGQGLQFLFEYFSETQRNKGNFPGRFSGRQFSNSRSEMNVSTLELGDSALYLCASSLKRESGELFFGEGSRLTVL.

V is TRBV21-1 and J is TRBJ2-1; TRBD2 is the table's D call and was not checked against the DNA. TRBV21-1 is classified as a pseudogene. The CDR3 sequence is 17 residues long. DNA of the CDR3: TGTGCCAGCAGCAGTCCCCGGGAGGCTGGTAACTACAATGAGCAGTTCTTC. Encoded protein: CASSSPREAGNYNEQFF.

This clone was found once. CDR3 region: CASSYQQGGTGELFF. For the CDR3, the DNA is TGTGCCAGCAGTTACCAGCAGGGTGGGACCGGGGAGCTGTTTTTT. This chain uses TRBV6-5 with TRBJ2-2; D perhaps matches TRBD1 (5 bases). CDR1 MNHEY and CDR2 SVGAGI come from the germline V gene. The CDR3 is made up of 15 amino acids. With 2 bases removed from V and 5 bases from J, the gap between germline ends came to 12 bases.

In its sample, this clone was seen once. The CDR3 DNA reads TGTGCCAGCAGCTCACAAAGCGGGGGGGCTGAAGCTTTCTTT. Translation gives CASSSQSGGAEAFF. This sequence joins TRBV7-2 and TRBJ1-1; D may be TRBD1 (5 bases). This CDR3 is 14 amino acids long. Per germline, CDR1 SGHTA and CDR2 FQGNSA. V gave up 4 bases and J gave up 6 bases, with 15 bases separating them.

This clone came up a few times. At the DNA level, this CDR3 is encoded by other sequences in the same sample as well. The chain employs TRBV27 and TRBJ2-7, with TRBD2 as a possible D gene (6 bases). The CDR3 sequence is 12 residues long. Germline loops: CDR1 MNHEY, CDR2 SMNVEV (reference sequence). The germline V and J ends were trimmed by 0 bases and 7 bases, with 7 bases remaining between them. CDR3 DNA: TGTGCCAGCAGTTTATCGGGACTTGAGCAGTACTTC. This codes for CASSLSGLEQYF.

The chain employs TRBV7-2 and TRBJ2-5, with TRBD2 matching over 7 bases. The CDR3 consists of 17 residues. J lost 2 bases, V lost 4 bases, and 13 bases had no gene match. The V gene's germline CDR1 is SGHTA and CDR2 FQGNSA. Here the CDR3 reads CASSSAPRLALQETQYF. For the CDR3, the DNA is TGTGCCAGCAGCTCCGCCCCGCGACTAGCCCTACAAGAGACCCAGTACTTC.

The chain combines TRBV28 with TRBJ1-2, with D possibly TRBD1 on 5 matching bases. V lost 5 bases and J 1 base, leaving 14 bases between the germline ends. Looked up from germline, CDR1 is MDHEN and CDR2 is SYDVKM. The CDR3 covers 15 residues. CDR3 protein: CASSRLRQLNYGYTF. CDR3 nucleotide sequence: TGTGCCAGCAGTCGCCTTAGACAGCTTAACTATGGCTACACCTTC.

This chain uses TRBV28 with TRBJ1-3; D gene unclear. The CDR3 is 15 residues long. Germline CDR1 MDHEN, CDR2 SYDVKM. V lost 6 bases, J lost 0 bases, and 12 bases lay in between. CDR3 DNA: TGTGCCAGCAGCCTGGCTAGGATCTCTGGAAACACCATATATTTT. It specifies CASSLARISGNTIYF.

The DNA of the CDR3 is TGTGCCAGCAGCACAGGGGGCACCTACGAGCAGTACTTC. Residues: CASSTGGTYEQYF. The V call is TRBV6-5, the J call TRBJ2-7; TRBD1 matches at 9 bases. From germline, CDR1 is MNHEY and CDR2 SVGAGI. The CDR3 loop spans 13 amino acids. Germline trimming cut 6 bases from V and 2 bases from J; bases unmatched to any gene: 2.

This clone was recorded a few times. This chain connects TRBV11-3 to TRBJ2-1; 14 positions match TRBD2. Germline V gene sequence: CDR1 SGHNT, CDR2 YENEEA. The CDR3 is 18 residues long. After removal of 1 base from V and 6 bases from J, the junction contained 8 bases not matched to a gene. The CDR3 loop is CASSLVSGTSGRTNEQFF. The CDR3 nucleotides are TGTGCCAGCAGCTTAGTTTCCGGGACTAGCGGGAGAACCAATGAGCAGTTCTTC.

This chain connects TRBV4-1 to TRBJ2-3; a possible D gene is TRBD1 (7 bases). Trimming took 0 bases from V and 5 from J, leaving 15 bases between them. CDR3 size: 16 residues. Germline lookup yields CDR1 MGHRA and CDR2 YSYEKL. CDR3 amino acids: CASSQERRGREDTQYF. The CDR3 DNA reads as TGCGCCAGCAGCCAAGAAAGGAGGGGGCGCGAAGATACGCAGTATTTT.

The rearrangement joins TRBV7-9 to TRBJ1-2; tentative D call: TRBD1 (5 bases). The CDR3 has 13 amino acids. Looked up from germline, CDR1 is SEHNR and CDR2 is FQNEAQ (reference sequence). The V end was cut by 5 bases, the J end by 7 bases, with 14 bases between. CDR3 loop: CASSIGQGRGYTF. The CDR3 DNA reads as TGTGCCAGCAGCATTGGCCAGGGCCGTGGCTACACCTTC.

The V gene is TRBV29-1, the J gene TRBJ2-7; TRBD2 might be the D (5 bases). Germline V CDR1 and CDR2: SQVTM, ANQGSEA. Trimming left V 1 base short and J 7 bases short, with 20 bases between. The CDR3 length is 15 residues. The CDR3 nucleotides read TGCAGCGTTGAAGGGGTTCAGGAGGTTCCGGGGGAGCAGTACTTC. Translated, it gives CSVEGVQEVPGEQYF.

This clone was detected only once. CDR3 amino acids: CASSYRRSTGDEKLFF. CDR3 nucleotide sequence: TGTGCCAGCAGTTACAGACGGTCTACGGGAGATGAAAAACTGTTTTTT. The chain uses TRBV6-2 or TRBV6-3 and TRBJ1-4; no firm D call. V shed 2 bases and J shed 6 bases, with 16 bases lying between them. Germline CDR1 reads MNHEY; CDR2 reads SVGEGT. The CDR3 runs to 16 residues.

The chain links TRBV2 to TRBJ1-5; TRBD1 is a possible D gene (5 bases). Trimming cost V 3 bases and J 5 bases, with 17 bases left between them. The CDR3 is 16 residues long. The V gene's germline CDR1 is SNHLY and CDR2 FYNNEI. CDR3 nucleotides: TGTGCCAGCAGTGACTTCGGGCAGGGATTGTATCAGCCCCAGCATTTT. Translation gives CASSDFGQGLYQPQHF.

This CDR3 is CASSLENQVNTGELFF. The CDR3 DNA reads TGTGCCAGCAGCTTAGAAAACCAGGTCAACACCGGGGAGCTGTTTTTT. This rearrangement joins TRBV11-2 to TRBJ2-2; D is ambiguous. V was pared by 0 bases and J by 2 bases, with 10 bases between. The CDR3 is 16 residues long. From germline, CDR1 is SGHAT and CDR2 FQNNGV.

This clone was counted a single time. The CDR3 DNA is TGTGCCAGCAGCTTGGCCCCCGCCGATCTAGGTCCCGAGCAGTACTTC. Encoded protein: CASSLAPADLGPEQYF. This rearrangement joins TRBV7-6 to TRBJ2-7, with D unclear. This CDR3 region has 16 residues. Germline V gene data show CDR1 as SGHVS and CDR2 as FNYEAQ. Trimming cost V 3 bases and J 6 bases, with 21 bases left between them.